Included here is one TCR beta chain sequence, with context. The antigen is unknown. This record comes from a study of cytomegalovirus exposure and HLA in healthy donors. Study background: There were roughly 80 million unique TCRs (from HLA-typed donors) in an early data release.

13 Jbeta primers and 60 Vbeta primers were used for the PCR. Libraries were prepared by immunoSEQ multiplex PCR; TCRdb keeps only in-frame clonotypes and omits some of them. The table shows 150,000 to 200,000 clones, with around 80% occurring only once. Overall study results and limits: Previously analyzed data showed that most TCR beta V segments were productive at a frequency of about 90% or about 30%. Only CMV serostatus was available as immune exposure information. In vitro testing confirmed three CMV-associated chains as specific for CMV antigens.

The sequence was obtained from a woman aged 40 to 50 in good health and CMV-seronegative. Sequences were obtained from PBMCs.

CDR3 in DNA: TGTGCCAGCAGATTGGACAGGGATGGAAACACCATATATTTT. Translation gives CASRLDRDGNTIYF. The J gene is TRBJ1-3, the V gene TRBV2; the match to TRBD1 covers 8 bases. Germline assignment: CDR1 SNHLY and CDR2 FYNNEI. This CDR3 region has 14 residues. The trim removed 6 bases at V and 3 bases at J, leaving 4 bases unmatched.